Shown below are 5 T cell receptor beta chains from a single sample sequenced in a study of post-analysis software for immune sequencing data (dated by TCRdb to 2015 to 2017). The paper as a whole reports these results and caveats: Significantly higher frequencies in patients than in controls were found for several TRBV segments, including TRBV5-6, TRBV5-1 and TRBV20-1.

Libraries were prepared through PCR. TCRdb names Illumina HiSeq 2500 as the instrument used. To reduce PCR and sequencing biases, unique molecular identifiers were built into the TCR beta cDNA libraries. In TCRdb, the public reads were trimmed at Q25 with fastp and aligned with MiXCR, with productive beta chains retained. Rows are unified per CDR3 protein, each entry keeping the most common DNA and genes. The sample table shows 400,000 to 500,000 distinct CDR3 sequences, and 39% are seen once. The ten largest clones take up about 8% of the sample. Their antigens are not known. The sequenced material came from blood. The receptors were sampled from a girl aged 2-10 years with multiple sclerosis.

The chain carries TRBV7-2 and TRBJ1-1, with 7 bases that match TRBD1. This CDR3 comprises 15 residues. V lost 2 bases, J lost 1 base, and 4 bases stayed unmatched. CDR1 SGHTA and CDR2 FQGNSA come from the germline V gene. The CDR3 DNA sequence: TGTGCCAGCAGCTTAAGGACAGGCACGAACACTGAAGCTTTCTTT. It translates to CASSLRTGTNTEAFF.

This clonotype was counted between two and nine times. This sequence joins TRBV27 and TRBJ2-7, with D perhaps TRBD2 (6 bases). The CDR3 has 16 residues. Trimming took off 6 bases at V and 3 bases at J, with 21 bases between the two ends. Germline CDR1 reads MNHEY; CDR2 reads SMNVEV (reference sequence). This CDR3 is CASSLGAWREFYEQYF. The CDR3 DNA reads TGTGCCAGCAGCTTAGGCGCCTGGCGGGAATTCTACGAGCAGTACTTC.

The chain joins TRBV6-6 to TRBJ2-5; the D gene could be TRBD1 or TRBD2 (5 bases each). The CDR3 spans 14 residues. V lost 0 bases and J lost 5, with 10 bases in between. CDR1 and CDR2 (germline): MNHNY, SVGAGI (reference sequence). CDR3 DNA: TGTGCCAGCAGTTACTCGGGGGTGAGGGAGACCCAGTACTTC. It encodes CASSYSGVRETQYF.

A single count supports this clonotype. The junction shows a germline mismatch at one end, possibly a read error. The chain uses TRBV7-9 and TRBJ2-4; the match to TRBD2 covers 10 bases. The end of the DNA fits TRBJ2-7 better, so the J call may be wrong. The germline gives CDR1 SEHNR, CDR2 FQNEAQ (reference sequence). This CDR3 is 16 amino acids long. Here the CDR3 DNA reads TGTGCCGGCAGATTAACAGCCACTAGCGGGAACTACGAGCAGTACTTC. Protein product: CAGRLTATSGNYEQYF.

The V gene is TRBV7-2, the J gene TRBJ1-5, with no clear D. Germline CDR1 SGHTA, CDR2 FQGNSA. The CDR3 contains 13 residues. Trimming shortened V by 2 bases and J by 5 bases, and 7 bases separated the two germline ends. The CDR3 sequence: CASSLQAHQPQHF. In nucleotides, the CDR3 is TGTGCCAGCAGCTTACAGGCGCATCAGCCCCAGCATTTT.